The 13 T cell receptor beta chains presented below share a single source sample, sequenced in a study of T cells in narcolepsy. TCRdb's table, derived via immunoSEQ multiplex PCR, lists solely in-frame clones and lacks some. The sample has around 30,000 clones, roughly 87% seen once. The specimen was CD45RA- memory CD4+ T cells from PBMCs. The receptors come from a human donor with narcolepsy.

V is TRBV5-4 and J is TRBJ2-1; 11 bases are a match to TRBD2. The V gene's germline CDR1 is SGHNT and CDR2 YYREEE (reference sequence). V was pared by 4 bases and J by 10 bases, with 4 bases of the junction left unmatched. The CDR3 spans 13 residues. In DNA form, the CDR3 reads TGTGCCAGCAGCCTAGCGGGGGGCAGGGAGCAGTTCTTC. This gives the protein CASSLAGGREQFF. Looking up the rest from reference TRBV5-4 and TRBJ2-1 gives the full variable domain: ETGVTQSPTHLIKTRGQQVTLRCSSQSGHNTVSWYQQALGQGPQFIFQYYREEENGRGNFPPRFSGLQFPNYSSELNVNALELDDSALYLCASSLAGGREQFFGPGTRLTVL.

This clone was detected only a few times. The chain links TRBV2 to TRBJ1-1; D is undetermined. Deletions cut 6 bases from V and 4 bases from J, with 18 bases between. Germline V gives CDR1 SNHLY, CDR2 FYNNEI. The CDR3 consists of 15 residues. In DNA, the CDR3 is TGTGCCAGCAGACTAACAAACGCGGACGGCACTGAAGCTTTCTTT. Translation gives CASRLTNADGTEAFF.

Turning to this clone: The same CDR3 also results from other DNA sequences found in this sample. This chain links TRBV6-1 with TRBJ1-3; D might be TRBD1 (6 bases). The CDR3 length is 16 residues. CDR1 is MNHNS and CDR2 is SASEGT in the germline V gene. The V gene lost 3 bases and the J gene lost 1 base, with 13 bases spanning the gap. The CDR3 here is CASSDQGLGSGNTIYF. The DNA for the CDR3 is TGTGCCAGCAGTGATCAGGGGTTGGGGTCTGGAAACACCATATATTTT.

The chain employs TRBV19 and TRBJ2-1; TRBD1 matches 7 bases. V lost 5 bases, J lost 12 bases, and 10 bases stayed unmatched. The CDR3 totals 13 residues. CDR1 and CDR2 from the germline V gene are LNHDA and SQIVND (reference sequence). The CDR3 region has the DNA TGTGCCAGTAGTCTCCAGACGTCAGGGGGGCAGTTCTTC. It specifies CASSLQTSGGQFF.

This clone was recorded a few times. This chain joins TRBV21-1 and TRBJ2-7; TRBD2, as called in the table, went unchecked against the DNA. TRBV21-1 is deemed a pseudogene. CDR3 length equals 14 residues. As DNA, the CDR3 is TGTGCCAGCAGCCCGGGGGAACAGCACTACGAGCAGTACTTC. Protein: CASSPGEQHYEQYF.

This clone is medium-sized. The chain is built from TRBV12-5 and TRBJ1-1; D remains ambiguous. The CDR3 covers 12 residues. CDR1 is LGHNT and CDR2 is FRNRAP in the germline V gene. Trimming cost V 2 bases and J 4 bases, with 5 bases left between them. Here the CDR3 reads CASGLQVTEAFF. The CDR3 DNA reads as TGTGCTAGTGGTTTGCAGGTCACTGAAGCTTTCTTT.

The V call is TRBV18, the J call TRBJ1-1; D perhaps matches TRBD1 (5 bases). Germline lookup yields CDR1 KGHSH and CDR2 LQKENI. This CDR3 contains 14 residues. V lost 6 bases to trimming and J lost 3 bases, with 14 bases between them. DNA of the CDR3: TGTGCCAGCTCCCCAAGGGGAGGGTACACTGAAGCTTTCTTT. It is translated as CASSPRGGYTEAFF. The whole variable domain, remainder taken from reference TRBV18 and TRBJ1-1, is NAGVMQNPRHLVRRRGQEARLRCSPMKGHSHVYWYRQLPEEGLKFMVYLQKENIIDESGMPKERFSAEFPKEGPSILRIQQVVRGDSAAYFCASSPRGGYTEAFFGQGTRLTVV.

In this sample, this clone turned up once. The chain joins TRBV11-3 to TRBJ2-1; TRBD2 is a possible D gene (5 bases). Looked up from germline, CDR1 is SGHNT and CDR2 is YENEEA. V gave up 5 bases and J gave up 2 bases, with 16 bases separating them. There are 16 residues in the CDR3. CDR3 coding DNA: TGTGCCAGCAGCCTCGGGCGGGTACTCACCTACAATGAGCAGTTCTTC. It codes for CASSLGRVLTYNEQFF.

The rearrangement uses TRBV7-8 and TRBJ2-1, with 12 bases that match TRBD1. From germline, CDR1 is SGHVS and CDR2 FQNEAQ. There are 19 residues in the CDR3. Trimming took 5 bases from V and 6 from J; bases not matched to a gene: 17. The CDR3 DNA sequence: TGTGCCAGCAGCAAGGGACAGGGGGCGCGACTAGCGTCGGTCAATGAGCAGTTCTTC. This codes for CASSKGQGARLASVNEQFF.

V gene TRBV25-1 combines with J gene TRBJ2-1; perhaps D is TRBD1 or TRBD2 (7 bases each). The V gene lost 1 base and the J gene lost 16 bases, with 23 bases spanning the gap. The CDR3 totals 15 residues. Germline values: CDR1 MGHDK, CDR2 SYGVNS. CDR3 loop: CASSESVDGSRGGFF. The CDR3 nucleotides are TGTGCCAGCAGTGAATCGGTGGATGGGTCCAGGGGGGGATTCTTC. Filled out from reference TRBV25-1 and TRBJ2-1, the complete variable domain reads EADIYQTPRYLVIGTGKKITLECSQTMGHDKMYWYQQDPGMELHLIHYSYGVNSTEKGDLSSESTVSRIRTEHFPLTLESARPSHTSQYLCASSESVDGSRGGFFGPGTRLTVL.

The chain uses TRBV7-3 and TRBJ2-2; D is uncertain. The V and J ends lost 5 bases and 2 bases respectively, with 6 bases between them. The CDR3 is 13 residues long. Germline V gives CDR1 SGHTA, CDR2 FQGTGA. CDR3 in amino acids: CASSLDNTGELFF. The CDR3 DNA reads as TGTGCCAGCAGCCTAGATAACACCGGGGAGCTGTTTTTT. Drawing the rest from reference TRBV7-3 and TRBJ2-2, the complete variable domain is GAGVSQTPSNKVTEKGKYVELRCDPISGHTALYWYRQSLGQGPEFLIYFQGTGAADDSGLPNDRFFAVRPEGSVSTLKIQRTERGDSAVYLCASSLDNTGELFFGEGSRLTVL.

CDR3 residues: CASSLGGLGSSTDTQYF. The CDR3 DNA reads TGCGCCAGCAGCTTGGGGGGACTCGGCTCTAGCACAGATACGCAGTATTTT. J is TRBJ2-3 and V is TRBV5-1; D might be TRBD2 (6 bases). Per germline, CDR1 SGHRS and CDR2 YFSETQ. The CDR3 has 17 amino acids. V dropped 0 bases and J dropped 0 bases, with 14 bases sitting between them.

This clone was detected only a few times. The rearrangement uses TRBV6-6 and TRBJ2-2, with 11 bases lining up with TRBD2. The CDR3 contains 15 residues. Germline V gene data show CDR1 as MNHNY and CDR2 as SVGAGI (reference sequence). Trimming took 5 bases from V and 7 from J; bases not matched to a gene: 6. DNA of the CDR3: TGTGCCAGCAGTGCCCTAGCGGGGGGCGACGGGGAGCTGTTTTTT. This encodes CASSALAGGDGELFF.